This T cell receptor beta chain was observed in a study of blood T cell repertoires in COVID-19. Study information: Samples of COVID-19 (acute and convalescent) were obtained from the United States, Italy and Spain. Nucleic acid was either cDNA or gDNA, and it came from T cells, B-cell-depleted T cells, or PBMCs.

From germline, CDR1 is SGHAT and CDR2 FQNNGV. The V end was cut by 8 bases, the J end by 4 bases, with 15 bases between. This CDR3 is 13 amino acids long. Sequenced by immunoSEQ multiplex PCR; TCRdb stores in-frame clones only, minus some. The sample yields 35,000 or so clones, more than 85% seen once. The chain couples TRBV11-2 to TRBJ2-7; tentatively, D is TRBD1 (7 bases). What was sequenced was peripheral blood. This sequence originates from a man in his fifties or sixties with active or convalescent COVID-19. The chain's CDR3 is CASESGGIYEQYF. The CDR3 bases are TGTGCCAGCGAGTCAGGGGGGATATACGAGCAGTACTTC. The full variable domain, completed using reference TRBV11-2 and TRBJ2-7, is EAGVAQSPRYKIIEKRQSVAFWCNPISGHATLYWYQQILGQGPKLLIQFQNNGVVDDSQLPKDRFSAERLKGVDSTLKIQPAKLEDSAVYLCASESGGIYEQYFGPGTRLTVT.